This T cell receptor (beta chain) was documented in a study of shared clonotypes between healthy human individuals. CD4+ cells yielded CD45RA+ naive and CD45RA-negative memory subsets. Sequencing was performed with immunoSEQ multiplex PCR; in TCRdb, only in-frame clones are kept and a portion is missing. The sample lists 2 million to 3 million clones, around 90% seen once, with roughly 0.13% in the top ten. Germline values: CDR1 MNHNS, CDR2 SASEGT. V lost 3 bases, J lost 6 bases, and 12 bases lay in between. This CDR3 has 14 amino acids. The TCR sequence derives from a man aged 18 to 35 in good health. Material for sequencing was naive CD4+ T cells sorted from blood. Subset indicated: CD45RA+ positively selected. The chain recombines TRBV6-1 with TRBJ1-5; possibly TRBD1 for D (6 bases). CDR3: CASSDPGARQPQHF. The CDR3 DNA is TGTGCCAGCAGTGATCCAGGGGCTCGTCAGCCCCAGCATTTT.